One sample yielded the 27 T cell receptor beta chains listed below, sequenced in a study of beta chain features in type 1 diabetes. Expressed TCRB transcripts got sequenced, as all isolated RNA was reverse transcribed. Generated by immunoSEQ multiplex PCR, the TCRdb table keeps only in-frame clones and is missing some. Of 200,000 to 300,000 clones in the sample, approximately 70% are singletons; the top ten hold approximately 0.05%. Sequencing was carried out using naive CD4+ T cells from blood. These receptors came from a man under 40 in good health.

This sequence joins TRBV28 and TRBJ2-1; D possibly corresponds to TRBD1 (6 bases). The CDR3 contains 15 residues. Germline CDR1 is MDHEN and CDR2 is SYDVKM. V gave up 5 bases and J gave up 1 base, with 12 bases separating them. As DNA, the CDR3 is TGTGCCAGCAGTGGGGGCACGGCATCCTACAATGAGCAGTTCTTC. This codes for CASSGGTASYNEQFF. Looking up the rest from reference TRBV28 and TRBJ2-1 gives the full variable domain: DVKVTQSSRYLVKRTGEKVFLECVQDMDHENMFWYRQDPGLGLRLIYFSYDVKMKEKGDIPEGYSVSREKKERFSLILESASTNQTSMYLCASSGGTASYNEQFFGPGTRLTVL.

The chain joins TRBV29-1 to TRBJ2-1, with 7 nucleotides matching TRBD1. Trimming took 5 bases from V and 3 from J; bases not matched to a gene: 4. Germline V gives CDR1 SQVTM, CDR2 ANQGSEA. The CDR3 spans 13 residues. The CDR3 loop reads CSVIRDSYNEQFF. The DNA of the CDR3 is TGCAGCGTTATACGGGACAGCTACAATGAGCAGTTCTTC.

V gene TRBV6-1 combines with J gene TRBJ2-3; D gene uncertain. This CDR3 spans 14 amino acids. Per germline, CDR1 MNHNS and CDR2 SASEGT. V shed 4 bases and J shed 3 bases, with 11 bases lying between them. In DNA form, the CDR3 reads TGTGCCAGCAGTGTCGATGGTGAAACAGATACGCAGTATTTT. This codes for CASSVDGETDTQYF.

The J gene is TRBJ1-5, the V gene TRBV19, with unresolved D. Germline V gives CDR1 LNHDA, CDR2 SQIVND (reference sequence). This CDR3 has 13 residues. The V end lost 0 bases, the J end lost 1 base, and 1 base lay between the germline ends. CDR3 sequence: CASSIESNQPQHF. The CDR3 DNA reads as TGTGCCAGTAGTATAGAGAGCAATCAGCCCCAGCATTTT. Based on the CDR3 plus reference TRBV19 and TRBJ1-5, the full variable domain is DGGITQSPKYLFRKEGQNVTLSCEQNLNHDAMYWYRQDPGQGLRLIYYSQIVNDFQKGDIAEGYSVSREKKESFPLTVTSAQKNPTAFYLCASSIESNQPQHFGDGTRLSIL.

The chain joins TRBV5-6 to TRBJ2-3; TRBD2 might be the D (5 bases). The CDR3 runs 16 residues. Germline V lookup: CDR1 SGHDT, CDR2 YYEEEE. Trimming took off 4 bases at V and 5 bases at J, with 20 bases between the two ends. Written as DNA, the CDR3 is TGTGCCAGCAGCAGCACCGTGAGGGATACTAAAGATACGCAGTATTTT. Translating it yields CASSSTVRDTKDTQYF.

In the case of this clone: This same CDR3 is encoded by further DNA sequences in the sample. The chain joins TRBV30 to TRBJ2-3, with D uncertain. Between the trimmed V and J ends, which lost 2 bases and 0 bases, there was a span of 0 bases. The CDR3 extends over 11 amino acids. Germline V gene data show CDR1 as GTSNPN and CDR2 as SVGIG (reference sequence). The CDR3 bases are TGTGCCTGGAGTAGCACAGATACGCAGTATTTT. Its protein is CAWSSTDTQYF.

This clone was counted between two and nine times. The chain is built from TRBV25-1 and TRBJ2-3; the D gene is possibly TRBD1 (6 bases). The germline gives CDR1 MGHDK, CDR2 SYGVNS. Trimming took off 6 bases at V and 0 bases at J, with 13 bases between the two ends. CDR3 size: 15 residues. The CDR3 protein is CASRSGQHSTDTQYF. The CDR3 coding sequence is TGTGCCAGCAGGAGTGGACAGCATAGCACAGATACGCAGTATTTT.

There are a few counts of this clone. V and J are TRBV16 and TRBJ1-5, with D hard to call. Trimming removed 3 bases from V and 6 bases from J, with 6 bases in between. The CDR3 is 12 residues long. CDR1 and CDR2 (germline): KGHSY, FQNENV. For the CDR3, the DNA is TGTGCCAGCAGCCAGCAGAGTCAGCCCCAGCATTTT. Translation: CASSQQSQPQHF. The full variable domain, its missing parts supplied by reference TRBV16 and TRBJ1-5, is GEEVAQTPKHLVRGEGQKAKLYCAPIKGHSYVFWYQQVLKNEFKFLISFQNENVFDETGMPKERFSAKCLPNSPCSLEIQATKLEDSAVYFCASSQQSQPQHFGDGTRLSIL.

V is TRBV5-1 and J is TRBJ1-6; weak D call: TRBD1 (5 bases). The CDR3 sequence is 12 residues long. CDR1 is SGHRS and CDR2 is YFSETQ in the germline V gene. With 4 bases removed from V and 11 bases from J, the gap between germline ends came to 10 bases. CDR3 in DNA: TGCGCCAGCAGCCCTTGGGGGACACCCCTCCACTTT. Translating gives CASSPWGTPLHF.

This clone was observed a few times. CDR3 loop: CASSQDRDYGYTF. DNA of the CDR3: TGTGCCAGCAGCCAAGATCGAGACTATGGCTACACCTTC. V and J are TRBV4-2 and TRBJ1-2; no clear D. The length of the CDR3 is 13 residues. V was shortened by 0 bases and J by 3 bases, with 5 bases between the two germline ends. From germline, CDR1 is LGHNA and CDR2 YNFKEQ.

The chain uses TRBV7-9 and TRBJ2-3; 13 nucleotides line up with TRBD2. V was clipped by 2 bases and J by 5 bases; unmatched bases: 10. The germline V gene has CDR1 SEHNR and CDR2 FQNEAQ (reference sequence). The CDR3 has 18 amino acids. Here the CDR3 DNA reads TGTGCCAGCAGCTTACCAATTAGGACTAGCGGGAGTAAAGATACGCAGTATTTT. Protein: CASSLPIRTSGSKDTQYF.

There are a few counts of this clone. This chain connects TRBV30 to TRBJ2-2, with 7 bases aligning to TRBD1. CDR1 is GTSNPN, CDR2 SVGIG, per germline (reference sequence). The V segment lost 4 bases and the J segment 0 bases; nucleotides outside the gene matches: 2. The CDR3 loop spans 14 amino acids. The CDR3 region is CAWTGGANTGELFF. CDR3 coding DNA: TGTGCCTGGACAGGGGGAGCGAACACCGGGGAGCTGTTTTTT. Drawing the rest from reference TRBV30 and TRBJ2-2, the complete variable domain is SQTIHQWPATLVQPVGSPLSLECTVEGTSNPNLYWYRQAAGRGLQLLFYSVGIGQISSEVPQNLSASRPQDRQFILSSKKLLLSDSGFYLCAWTGGANTGELFFGEGSRLTVL.

The chain combines TRBV30 with TRBJ2-7, with D hard to call. There are 12 residues in the CDR3. Germline lookup yields CDR1 GTSNPN and CDR2 SVGIG (reference sequence). V was shortened by 5 bases and J by 6 bases, with 14 bases between the two germline ends. DNA for the CDR3: TGTGCCTGGGAAGCGAGACGATCCGAGCAGTACTTC. Amino acids: CAWEARRSEQYF. The full variable domain, rest sourced from reference TRBV30 and TRBJ2-7, is SQTIHQWPATLVQPVGSPLSLECTVEGTSNPNLYWYRQAAGRGLQLLFYSVGIGQISSEVPQNLSASRPQDRQFILSSKKLLLSDSGFYLCAWEARRSEQYFGPGTRLTVT.

This sequence joins TRBV30 and TRBJ1-5, with TRBD1 matching 7 bases. This CDR3 contains 14 residues. Germline CDR1 and CDR2: GTSNPN and SVGIG (reference sequence). After removal of 6 bases from V and 6 bases from J, the junction contained 11 bases not matched to a gene. This CDR3 is CACQGGGSAQPQHF. For the CDR3, the DNA is TGTGCCTGCCAAGGAGGGGGCTCAGCTCAGCCCCAGCATTTT.

This clone showed up just once. The chain combines TRBV7-8 with TRBJ1-2, with a weak D call TRBD1 (5 bases). The V and J ends lost 3 bases and 5 bases respectively, with 16 bases between them. The CDR3 extends over 15 amino acids. Per germline, CDR1 SGHVS and CDR2 FQNEAQ. The CDR3 coding sequence is TGTGCCAGCAGCTTCGCTCAGGGAGGACTATATGGCTACACCTTC. Amino acid sequence: CASSFAQGGLYGYTF.

The rearrangement uses TRBV7-2 and TRBJ2-7, with 10 bases fitting TRBD1. Germline V CDR1 and CDR2: SGHTA, FQGNSA. The CDR3 sequence is 15 residues long. Trimming at V came to 1 base and at J to 3 bases, leaving 3 bases not matched to a gene. This chain's CDR3 is CASSLVGTGDYEQYF. The DNA for the CDR3 is TGTGCCAGCAGCTTAGTTGGGACAGGGGACTACGAGCAGTACTTC. Full variable domain (remainder filled in from reference TRBV7-2 and TRBJ2-7): GAGVSQSPSNKVTEKGKDVELRCDPISGHTALYWYRQSLGQGLEFLIYFQGNSAPDKSGLPSDRFSAERTGGSVSTLTIQRTQQEDSAVYLCASSLVGTGDYEQYFGPGTRLTVT.

The chain combines TRBV4-2 with TRBJ2-4; D is undetermined. CDR3 length: 14 residues. Trimming pared 5 bases from V and 5 bases from J, leaving 13 bases between. Germline CDR1 is LGHNA and CDR2 is YNFKEQ. The CDR3 here is CASSTQPWENIQYF. The CDR3 region has the DNA TGTGCCAGCAGCACACAGCCGTGGGAAAACATTCAGTACTTC.

The chain employs TRBV28 and TRBJ2-6; the match to TRBD1 covers 7 bases. This CDR3 has 18 amino acids. The trim removed 1 base at V and 2 bases at J, leaving 8 bases unmatched. Germline V gene sequence: CDR1 MDHEN, CDR2 SYDVKM. CDR3: CASSLSGTVTAGANVLTF. The CDR3, as DNA: TGTGCCAGCAGTTTATCTGGGACAGTGACAGCTGGGGCCAACGTCCTGACTTTC.

The V gene is TRBV9, the J gene TRBJ2-1; a weak D match, TRBD1 (6 bases). CDR1 is SGDLS, CDR2 YYNGEE, per germline. V was pared by 1 base and J by 7 bases, with 12 bases between. The CDR3 totals 14 residues. CDR3 sequence reads: CASSVSAGVNEQFF. The CDR3 region has the DNA TGTGCCAGCAGCGTATCGGCAGGGGTGAATGAGCAGTTCTTC.

The gene calls are TRBV4-1 and TRBJ2-4; 7 positions match TRBD2. Trimming at V came to 4 bases and at J to 9 bases, leaving 6 bases not matched to a gene. Per the germline V gene, CDR1 is MGHRA and CDR2 is YSYEKL. CDR3 length: 13 amino acids. In DNA, the CDR3 is TGCGCCAGCAGCCGACTAGCCCCCGGCATTCAGTACTTC. Residues: CASSRLAPGIQYF.

CDR3: CAWSVTYSNQPQHF. The CDR3 DNA sequence: TGTGCCTGGAGTGTAACGTATAGCAATCAGCCCCAGCATTTT. The rearrangement uses TRBV30 and TRBJ1-5; the D is unclear. CDR1 is GTSNPN and CDR2 is SVGIG in the germline V gene (reference sequence). The CDR3 loop spans 14 amino acids. The V gene lost 0 bases and the J gene lost 0 bases, with 6 bases spanning the gap. The full variable domain, rest sourced from reference TRBV30 and TRBJ1-5, is SQTIHQWPATLVQPVGSPLSLECTVEGTSNPNLYWYRQAAGRGLQLLFYSVGIGQISSEVPQNLSASRPQDRQFILSSKKLLLSDSGFYLCAWSVTYSNQPQHFGDGTRLSIL.

For the CDR3, the DNA is TGTGCCTGGAGCCCCATGTACGAGCAGTACTTC. This codes for CAWSPMYEQYF. V usage is TRBV30 and J usage is TRBJ2-7, with unresolved D. V was cut by 3 bases and J by 4 bases, with 7 bases left in between. The CDR3 sequence is 11 residues long. CDR1 is GTSNPN, CDR2 SVGIG, per germline (reference sequence).

A note on this clone: Other nucleotide sequences from this sample produce the same CDR3. The CDR3 sequence is CSVVQGYEQYF. The CDR3 DNA sequence: TGCAGCGTGGTACAGGGGTACGAGCAGTACTTC. The chain couples TRBV29-1 to TRBJ2-7; 7 bases agree with TRBD1. Germline V gene data show CDR1 as SQVTM and CDR2 as ANQGSEA. V gave up 6 bases and J gave up 4 bases; unmatched junction bases: 3. The CDR3 is 11 amino acids.

This chain joins TRBV29-1 and TRBJ2-1, with 11 nucleotides matching TRBD2. This CDR3 is built from 14 residues. V shed 8 bases, J shed 3 bases, and the junction held 6 bases outside the gene matches. Germline lookup yields CDR1 SQVTM and CDR2 ANQGSEA. The CDR3: CSTRTSGFYNEQFF. CDR3 nucleotides: TGCAGCACAAGGACTAGCGGGTTCTACAATGAGCAGTTCTTC.

V and J are TRBV19 and TRBJ2-7, with D tentatively TRBD1 or TRBD2 (5 bases each). Germline V gives CDR1 LNHDA, CDR2 SQIVND (reference sequence). Trimming left V 5 bases short and J 2 bases short, with 13 bases between. This CDR3 is 14 amino acids long. The CDR3 coding sequence is TGTGCCAGTAGTCCCCCGGGACGACCCTACGAGCAGTACTTC. Amino acids: CASSPPGRPYEQYF.

The CDR3 sequence: CASRALAKNIQYF. The CDR3 coding sequence is TGTGCCAGCAGGGCCCTAGCCAAAAACATTCAGTACTTC. This sequence joins TRBV6-1 and TRBJ2-4; no definite D call. This CDR3 has 13 amino acids. The germline V and J ends were trimmed by 6 bases and 0 bases, with 6 bases remaining between them. Germline assignment: CDR1 MNHNS and CDR2 SASEGT.

V gene TRBV4-3 combines with J gene TRBJ2-7, with 9 positions matching TRBD2. Germline V lookup: CDR1 LGHNA, CDR2 YSLEER. The CDR3 runs 16 residues. Germline trimming cut 0 bases from V and 2 bases from J; bases unmatched to any gene: 5. The chain's CDR3 is CASSQDYTSGPYEQYF. In nucleotides, the CDR3 is TGCGCCAGCAGCCAAGATTACACTAGCGGGCCCTACGAGCAGTACTTC.